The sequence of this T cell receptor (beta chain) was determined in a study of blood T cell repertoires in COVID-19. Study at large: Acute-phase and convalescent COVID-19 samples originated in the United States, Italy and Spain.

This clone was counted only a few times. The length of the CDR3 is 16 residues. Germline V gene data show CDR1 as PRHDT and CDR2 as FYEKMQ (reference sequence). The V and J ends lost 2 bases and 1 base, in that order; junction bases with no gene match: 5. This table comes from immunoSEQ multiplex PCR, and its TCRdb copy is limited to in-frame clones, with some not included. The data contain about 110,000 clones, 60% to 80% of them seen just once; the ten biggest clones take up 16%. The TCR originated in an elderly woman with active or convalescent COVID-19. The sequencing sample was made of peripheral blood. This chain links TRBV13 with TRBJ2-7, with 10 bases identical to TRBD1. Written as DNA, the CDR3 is TGTGCCAGCAGCTTATGGACAGGGGGTAGTTCCTACGAGCAGTACTTC. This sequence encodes CASSLWTGGSSYEQYF. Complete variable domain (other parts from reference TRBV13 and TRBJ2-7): AAGVIQSPRHLIKEKRETATLKCYPIPRHDTVYWYQQGPGQDPQFLISFYEKMQSDKGSIPDRFSAQQFSDYHSELNMSSLELGDSALYFCASSLWTGGSSYEQYFGPGTRLTVT.